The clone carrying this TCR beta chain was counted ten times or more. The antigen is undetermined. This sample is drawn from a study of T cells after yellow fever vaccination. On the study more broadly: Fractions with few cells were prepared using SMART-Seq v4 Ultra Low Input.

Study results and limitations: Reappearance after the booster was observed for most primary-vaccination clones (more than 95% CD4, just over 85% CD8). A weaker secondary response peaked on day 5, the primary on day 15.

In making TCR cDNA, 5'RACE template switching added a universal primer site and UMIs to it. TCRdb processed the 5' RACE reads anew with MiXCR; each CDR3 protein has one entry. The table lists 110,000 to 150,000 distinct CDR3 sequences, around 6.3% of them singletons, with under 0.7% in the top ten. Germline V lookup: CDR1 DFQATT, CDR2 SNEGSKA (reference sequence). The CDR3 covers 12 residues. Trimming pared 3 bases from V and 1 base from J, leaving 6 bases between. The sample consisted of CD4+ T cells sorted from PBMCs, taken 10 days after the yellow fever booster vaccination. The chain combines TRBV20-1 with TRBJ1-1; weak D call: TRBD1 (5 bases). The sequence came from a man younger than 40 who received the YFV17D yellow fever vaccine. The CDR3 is CSARRGNTEAFF. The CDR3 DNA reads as TGCAGTGCTAGGAGGGGGAACACTGAAGCTTTCTTT.